This T cell receptor beta chain was retrieved from a study of blood T cells in healthy people across ages. Findings and limits, study-wide: Age brought a roughly linear fall in TCR beta diversity measured per million T cells. Diversity was higher, and naive CD4+ cells more numerous, in long-lived donors than in aged donors.

The authors ran a second PCR of about 7 to 11 cycles using a sample-barcoded 5' primer and a J-beta primer mix. Each cDNA molecule received a tag from a template-switch adaptor that had 12 random nucleotides. TCRdb processed the 5' RACE reads anew with MiXCR; each CDR3 protein has one entry. The sample contains hundreds of thousands of distinct CDR3 sequences, about 30% of which appear only once. The V and J ends lost 6 bases and 5 bases respectively, with 16 bases between them. Germline-derived CDR1 and CDR2 are MNHEY and SVGEGT. The CDR3 covers 14 residues. Comments on this clonotype: Its antigen is unidentified. A read error may explain this, as a much larger clone is one base away.

The source is a woman at least 80 years old in good health. The sequencing sample was made of blood. This rearrangement joins TRBV6-2 or TRBV6-3 to TRBJ2-5, with D perhaps matching TRBD2 (6 bases). The CDR3 loop reads CASRPQGRGETQYF. CDR3 sequence (DNA): TGTGCCAGCAGACCGCAGGGTCGGGGGGAGACCCAGTACTTC.